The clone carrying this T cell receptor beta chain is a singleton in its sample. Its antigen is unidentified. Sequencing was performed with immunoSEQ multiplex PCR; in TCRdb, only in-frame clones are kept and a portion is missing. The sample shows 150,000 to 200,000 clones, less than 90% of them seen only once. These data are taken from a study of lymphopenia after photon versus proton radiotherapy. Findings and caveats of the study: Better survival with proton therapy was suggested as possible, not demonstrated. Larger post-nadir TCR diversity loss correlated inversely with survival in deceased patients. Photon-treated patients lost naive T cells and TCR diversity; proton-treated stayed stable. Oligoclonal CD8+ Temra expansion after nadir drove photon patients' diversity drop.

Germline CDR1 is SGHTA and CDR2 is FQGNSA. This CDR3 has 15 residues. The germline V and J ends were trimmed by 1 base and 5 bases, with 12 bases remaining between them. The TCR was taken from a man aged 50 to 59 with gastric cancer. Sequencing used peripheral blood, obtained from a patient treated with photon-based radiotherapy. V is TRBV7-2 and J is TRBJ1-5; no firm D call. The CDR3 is CASSLVKGVHQPQHF. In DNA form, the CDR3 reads TGTGCCAGCAGCTTAGTGAAGGGTGTGCATCAGCCCCAGCATTTT.